The present TCR beta chain was sequenced within a study of cytomegalovirus exposure and HLA in healthy donors. Study-level results: Analyses of presence and absence presupposed an approximately uniform sequencing depth across donors. Previously analyzed data showed that most TCR beta V segments were productive at a frequency of about 90% or about 30%. TRBV6-2, TRBV6-3 and some other V segments were excluded as indistinguishable.

Donors sampled were nominally healthy, though unrecorded immune exposures were likely. The V and J ends lost 5 bases and 3 bases, in that order; junction bases with no gene match: 9. The length of the CDR3 is 15 residues. The germline gives CDR1 PRHDT, CDR2 FYEKMQ (reference sequence). On this clone itself: As yet, its antigen is unknown.

The PCR ran on 60 Vbeta and 13 Jbeta primers. Measured with immunoSEQ multiplex PCR; TCRdb has only the in-frame clones, and not every one. Here the sample spans just under 250,000 clones, about 81% being singletons. The gene calls are TRBV13 and TRBJ2-7, with TRBD2 identical over 8 bases. The sequenced material came from PBMCs. The receptor comes from a woman aged 40 to 50 in good health and CMV-seropositive. CDR3 region: CASSDPRGGNYEQYF. The CDR3 nucleotides read TGTGCCAGCAGCGACCCCCGGGGGGGGAACTACGAGCAGTACTTC.